This TCR beta chain was found in a study of cytomegalovirus exposure and HLA in healthy donors. Trimming cost V 8 bases and J 5 bases; bases outside gene matches: 6. There are 14 residues in the CDR3. CDR1 and CDR2 (germline): SGHRS, YFSETQ. The PCR contained 60 Vbeta and 13 Jbeta primers. The data were produced by immunoSEQ multiplex PCR, yet TCRdb's version contains in-frame clones alone and is incomplete. This sample carries about 40,000 clones, about 50% of them seen once, and the ten largest clones take 12%. In regard to this clone: The target antigen is unknown.

Findings and caveats of the study: A later look showed TCR association rates differing by HLA locus, highest for DRB1 and lowest for HLA-C. It was likely that a cluster of highly shared sequence variants was a sequencing artifact. About 90% or about 30% of the time was how often most TCR beta V segments were productive, according to an earlier analysis. In terms of immune exposure information, only CMV serostatus was available.

The sequenced sample consisted of PBMCs. The chain carries TRBV5-1 and TRBJ2-3, with TRBD2 matching over 12 bases. The TCR was taken from a human donor in good health. The DNA for the CDR3 is TGCGCCAGTGAGACTAGCGGGGGCGAAGATACGCAGTATTTT. It encodes CASETSGGEDTQYF.